This is a list of T cell receptor beta chains from one sample in a study of Graves' ophthalmopathy and Graves' hyperthyroidism. TCRdb recomputed calls from the multiplex PCR reads with MiXCR, one row per CDR3 protein. This sample has roughly 420,000 distinct CDR3 sequences, with around 21% found just once. The sample comprised peripheral blood. The receptors originated from a woman aged 18 to 35 with stable Graves' hyperthyroidism. Both conserved end residues are part of each CDR3. The D gene is left open where the match is weak. The size field is filled for only some rows; it gives once, few, many or a size class.

clone_size d_call j_call v_call cdr3_aa cdr3_nt
many TRBD1 TRBJ2-5 TRBV19 CASSIVTGSVQETQYF TGTGCCAGTAGTATAGTGACAGGGAGTGTTCAAGAGACCCAGTACTTC
many . TRBJ2-7 TRBV6-1 CASTSRPGDYEQYF TGTGCCAGCACCTCCCGGCCAGGGGACTACGAGCAGTACTTC
. . TRBJ1-1 TRBV6-2/TRBV6-3 CASKNRAYGRNTEAFF TGTGCCAGCAAAAACAGGGCGTATGGGAGGAACACTGAAGCTTTCTTT
many TRBD2 TRBJ2-5 TRBV2 CASNVAGSQETQYF TGTGCCAGCAATGTAGCGGGAAGCCAAGAGACCCAGTACTTC
. . TRBJ2-7 TRBV6-2/TRBV6-3 CASSYRGTTGFKQYF TGTGCCAGCAGTTACCGGGGGACGACAGGGTTCAAGCAGTACTTC
few . TRBJ2-7 TRBV30 CAWRDKGSYEQYF TGTGCCTGGAGAGACAAGGGCTCCTACGAGCAGTACTTC
. . TRBJ1-1 TRBV6-2/TRBV6-3 CASSYWGRSNTDAFF TGTGCCAGCAGTTACTGGGGACGCTCGAACACTGACGCTTTCTTT
many . TRBJ1-2 TRBV7-2 CASSARVLNYGYTF TGTGCCAGCAGCGCCAGGGTGCTTAACTATGGCTACACCTTC
many . TRBJ1-5 TRBV6-1 CASSERGDGNQPQHF TGTGCCAGCAGTGAAAGGGGGGATGGAAATCAGCCCCAGCATTTT
. . TRBJ2-5 TRBV7-8 CASSGSRGSQETQYF TGTGCCAGCAGCGGATCCAGGGGATCCCAAGAGACCCAGTACTTC
many TRBD2 TRBJ2-7 TRBV6-2/TRBV6-3 CASSYSTGLAGVVYEQYF TGTGCCAGCAGTTACTCAACCGGACTAGCGGGAGTAGTTTACGAGCAGTACTTC
many TRBD2 TRBJ2-5 TRBV25-1 CASSSPLAGLETQYF TGTGCCAGCAGTTCACCTCTAGCGGGATTAGAGACCCAGTACTTC
. TRBD1 TRBJ1-2 TRBV20-1 CSARETGYYTF TGCAGTGCTAGAGAGACAGGGTACTACACCTTC
few TRBD1 TRBJ2-7 TRBV11-1 CASSHGTGRYEQYF TGTGCCAGCAGCCACGGGACAGGGCGGTACGAGCAGTACTTC
. . TRBJ1-5 TRBV30 CAWSVQGFQPQHF TGTGCCTGGAGTGTACAAGGGTTCCAGCCCCAGCATTTT
many . TRBJ2-7 TRBV28 CASSLPSLPYEQYF TGTGCCAGCAGCCTCCCGAGCCTCCCCTACGAGCAGTACTTC
. . TRBJ1-1 TRBV28 CASRGGTEAFF TGTGCCAGCAGGGGCGGGACTGAAGCTTTCTTT
few . TRBJ2-5 TRBV12-3/TRBV12-4 CASTSVSETQYF TGTGCCAGCACTAGCGTATCAGAGACCCAGTACTTC
few . TRBJ2-7 TRBV6-1 CASSMGDYEQYF TGTGCCAGCAGTATGGGGGACTACGAGCAGTACTTC
many TRBD2 TRBJ2-2 TRBV6-2/TRBV6-3 CASSYSPSGRRVGELFF TGTGCCAGCAGTTACTCCCCTAGCGGGAGGAGGGTCGGGGAGCTGTTTTTT
many . TRBJ2-4 TRBV20-1 CSASRVAGKNIQYF TGCAGTGCTAGCAGGGTAGCCGGCAAAAACATTCAGTACTTC
many . TRBJ1-2 TRBV2 CASGLQSSYGYTF TGTGCCAGCGGGTTACAGTCTAGCTATGGCTACACCTTC
many . TRBJ2-5 TRBV29-1 CSVEGTVQETQYF TGCAGCGTGGAAGGGACGGTCCAAGAGACCCAGTACTTC
few TRBD1 TRBJ1-1 TRBV6-5 CASSSVGTGTAEAFF TGTGCCAGCAGTTCGGTTGGGACAGGGACGGCTGAAGCTTTCTTT
many . TRBJ1-6 TRBV3-1 CASSQKFRTPLHF TGTGCCAGCAGCCAAAAATTCAGGACACCCCTCCACTTT
. . TRBJ1-1 TRBV20-1 CSARDQGGRGDTEAFF TGCAGTGCTAGAGATCAAGGCGGGCGGGGCGACACTGAAGCTTTCTTT